A selection of T cell receptor beta chains follows, all from one sample in a study of vaccination effects on CD4 cells after COVID-19. No antigens are known for them. Sequenced by immunoSEQ multiplex PCR; TCRdb stores in-frame clones only, minus some. The sample holds 35,000 to 45,000 clones, about 80% seen once. Sequenced here: CD4+ T cells from PBMCs cultured with HCoV-NL63 spike peptides, sampled after COVID-19 vaccination. The receptors were sampled from a human donor who received a COVID-19 vaccine. Some clones in this sample may be carry-over from other donors' samples. Both conserved end residues are part of each CDR3. Fields, in order: clone size, V gene, D gene, J gene, CDR3 protein, CDR3 DNA. The D gene is left open where the match is weak. A clone size is listed for some rows: how often the clone was seen (once, few, many), or a class if it is expanded.

few	TRBV6-5	TRBD1	TRBJ1-2	CASRRDRYYGYTF	TGTGCCAGCAGACGGGACAGATACTATGGCTACACCTTC
-	TRBV6-5	-	TRBJ1-2	CASRIDGNYGYTF	TGTGCCAGCAGAATAGACGGAAACTATGGCTACACCTTC
-	TRBV6-5	-	TRBJ1-1	CASRRGGSLNTEAFF	TGTGCCAGCAGACGCGGCGGGTCCCTGAACACTGAAGCTTTCTTT
-	TRBV18	-	TRBJ1-1	CASSPDQGMNTEAFF	TGTGCCAGCTCACCAGATCAGGGGATGAACACTGAAGCTTTCTTT
-	TRBV11-2	-	TRBJ1-4	CASNRLGAEKLFF	TGTGCCAGCAACCGGCTGGGTGCTGAAAAACTGTTTTTT
-	TRBV4-3	-	TRBJ1-2	CASSQEILRRGYTF	TGCGCCAGCAGCCAGGAAATTCTCCGCCGTGGCTACACCTTC
-	TRBV10-3	-	TRBJ2-3	CAISAGSPDTQYF	TGTGCCATCAGTGCAGGGTCCCCAGATACGCAGTATTTT
-	TRBV24-1	TRBD1	TRBJ1-5	CATSDFRGQGRKPQHF	TGTGCCACCAGTGATTTTAGGGGACAGGGGAGGAAGCCCCAGCATTTT
few	TRBV7-9	-	TRBJ1-5	CASSPKGYQPQHF	TGTGCCAGCAGTCCAAAAGGTTACCAGCCCCAGCATTTT
-	TRBV7-3	-	TRBJ2-1	CASSLRGGAGEQFF	TGTGCCAGCAGCCTGAGGGGGGGGGCAGGTGAGCAGTTCTTC
-	TRBV28	TRBD2	TRBJ2-5	CASSGAGAYQETQYF	TGTGCCAGCAGCGGAGCGGGGGCCTACCAAGAGACCCAGTACTTC
-	TRBV5-6	-	TRBJ2-5	CASSLRSPKAQYF	TGTGCCAGCAGCTTGCGGAGCCCTAAGGCCCAGTACTTC
-	TRBV28	TRBD1	TRBJ1-1	CASSSNPGQGTDGWF	TGTGCCAGCAGTTCTAACCCGGGACAGGGGACGGACGGATGGTTT
few	TRBV5-1	-	TRBJ1-1	CASRSEGSEAFF	TGCGCCAGCAGATCAGAGGGGAGTGAAGCTTTCTTT
-	TRBV19	-	TRBJ1-4	CASRPRGTTNEKLFF	TGTGCCAGTAGACCCCGGGGAACAACTAATGAAAAACTGTTTTTT
-	TRBV29-1	-	TRBJ1-5	CSVARGSNQPQHF	TGCAGCGTTGCGAGGGGTAGCAATCAGCCCCAGCATTTT
-	TRBV5-4	TRBD1	TRBJ1-2	CASSPGQGADSTYGYTF	TGTGCCAGCAGCCCTGGGCAGGGGGCCGATTCTACCTATGGCTACACCTTC
once	TRBV30	-	TRBJ2-3	CAWGKVDTQYF	TGTGCCTGGGGGAAGGTGGATACGCAGTATTTT
-	TRBV27	-	TRBJ1-3	CASRVSSGNTIYF	TGTGCCAGCAGAGTCAGCTCAGGAAACACCATATATTTT
-	TRBV7-2	-	TRBJ2-3	CASSLAPRGRADTQYF	TGTGCCAGCAGCTTAGCGCCCAGGGGACGGGCAGATACGCAGTATTTT
-	TRBV3-1/TRBV3-2	-	TRBJ1-1	CASSQVMNTEAFF	TGTGCCAGCAGCCAAGTTATGAACACTGAAGCTTTCTTT
-	TRBV11-2	TRBD1	TRBJ1-2	CASSRNQGAGGYTF	TGTGCCAGCAGCCGAAATCAGGGGGCGGGCGGCTACACCTTC
-	TRBV5-8	TRBD1	TRBJ1-2	CASSITGTGGEGYTF	TGTGCCAGCAGCATCACCGGGACAGGGGGCGAAGGCTACACCTTC
-	TRBV24-1	TRBD2	TRBJ2-3	CATSDPRGVSSTDTQYF	TGTGCCACCAGTGACCCCCGGGGGGTATCTAGCACAGATACGCAGTATTTT
once	TRBV5-4	TRBD2	TRBJ2-1	CASSPLAGTGEQFF	TGTGCCAGCAGCCCACTAGCGGGGACAGGTGAGCAGTTCTTC
once	TRBV27	-	TRBJ1-1	CASSLKFGAWTEAFF	TGTGCCAGCAGTTTAAAATTCGGGGCCTGGACTGAAGCTTTCTTT
-	TRBV12-3/TRBV12-4	-	TRBJ1-2	CASSLYANYGYTF	TGTGCCAGCAGTTTATATGCTAACTATGGCTACACCTTC
-	TRBV7-2	-	TRBJ1-3	CASSLTRDPGNTIYF	TGTGCCAGCAGCTTAACCAGGGACCCTGGAAACACCATATATTTT
once	TRBV3-1/TRBV3-2	-	TRBJ2-5	CASSSTRLQGRRETQYF	TGTGCCAGCAGCAGCACAAGATTGCAGGGGAGGCGAGAGACCCAGTACTTC
-	TRBV18	TRBD1	TRBJ1-1	CASSDGTGDTEAFF	TGTGCCAGCTCGGATGGAACAGGGGACACTGAAGCTTTCTTT
few	TRBV15	TRBD2	TRBJ2-7	CATSTLPGLAINSYEQYF	TGTGCCACCAGCACACTACCGGGACTAGCGATCAACTCCTACGAGCAGTACTTC
once	TRBV5-1	-	TRBJ2-3	CASNQGSGTDTQYF	TGCGCCAGCAACCAGGGATCGGGGACAGATACGCAGTATTTT
-	TRBV5-1	-	TRBJ2-1	CASSPGLSSYNEQFF	TGCGCCAGCAGCCCGGGACTTAGCTCCTACAATGAGCAGTTCTTC
-	TRBV12-3/TRBV12-4	-	TRBJ2-2	CASNGTLAGELFF	TGTGCCAGCAATGGGACCCTTGCCGGGGAGCTGTTTTTT
-	TRBV19	-	TRBJ1-2	CASSIPGGSYGYTF	TGTGCCAGTAGTATACCGGGAGGTAGCTATGGCTACACCTTC
-	TRBV11-1	TRBD1	TRBJ1-1	CASSLPVNRGAEAFF	TGTGCCAGCAGCTTACCGGTGAACAGGGGGGCTGAAGCTTTCTTT
-	TRBV3-1/TRBV3-2	-	TRBJ2-3	CATRHMAASTDTQYF	TGTGCCACCAGGCACATGGCGGCTAGCACAGATACGCAGTATTTT
-	TRBV7-9	-	TRBJ2-5	CASSRGSQETQYF	TGTGCCAGCAGTCGGGGCAGTCAAGAGACCCAGTACTTC
-	TRBV12-3/TRBV12-4	-	TRBJ1-5	CASSVAPVRPQHF	TGTGCCAGTTCCGTGGCTCCCGTGAGGCCCCAGCATTTT
-	TRBV5-3	TRBD2	TRBJ2-1	CARSLAERGSYNEQFF	TGTGCCAGAAGCTTGGCAGAGCGGGGGTCATACAATGAGCAGTTCTTC
-	TRBV5-1	-	TRBJ2-5	CASSSSGVLEETQYF	TGCGCCAGCAGCAGCTCGGGGGTACTAGAAGAGACCCAGTACTTC
-	TRBV7-2	TRBD2	TRBJ2-3	CASSLGGASDTQYF	TGTGCCAGCAGCCTCGGGGGGGCCTCAGATACGCAGTATTTT
-	TRBV7-2	TRBD1	TRBJ1-2	CASSPDRGKSYGYTF	TGTGCCAGCAGCCCGGACAGGGGTAAAAGCTATGGCTACACCTTC